The sequence of this T cell receptor (beta chain) was determined in a study of CD8 T cells in Susac syndrome. A quantity of about 0.45 to 1 ug RNA underwent reverse transcription using random hexamers. Via MiXCR, TCRdb re-called the immunoSEQ multiplex PCR reads, giving one row per CDR3 protein. The sample yields 400,000 to 550,000 distinct CDR3 sequences, more than 70% seen once. CDR1 SGHNT and CDR2 YYREEE come from the germline V gene (reference sequence). The CDR3 runs to 14 residues. V was cut by 1 base and J by 7 bases, with 9 bases left in between. Relapsing-remitting disease, either stable or active, was present in the multiple sclerosis controls, who were treatment-naive patients. Negative magnetic isolation gave CD8+ and CD4+ cells; FACS enriched CD8+ TEMRA.

Input material: CD8+ T cells from PBMCs. The V call is TRBV5-4, the J call TRBJ1-6; D may be TRBD1 (6 bases). The clonotype was recovered from a human donor with multiple sclerosis. The CDR3 coding sequence is TGTGCCAGCAGCTTGCCAGGGGAAAATTCACCCCTCCACTTT. Encoded protein: CASSLPGENSPLHF.